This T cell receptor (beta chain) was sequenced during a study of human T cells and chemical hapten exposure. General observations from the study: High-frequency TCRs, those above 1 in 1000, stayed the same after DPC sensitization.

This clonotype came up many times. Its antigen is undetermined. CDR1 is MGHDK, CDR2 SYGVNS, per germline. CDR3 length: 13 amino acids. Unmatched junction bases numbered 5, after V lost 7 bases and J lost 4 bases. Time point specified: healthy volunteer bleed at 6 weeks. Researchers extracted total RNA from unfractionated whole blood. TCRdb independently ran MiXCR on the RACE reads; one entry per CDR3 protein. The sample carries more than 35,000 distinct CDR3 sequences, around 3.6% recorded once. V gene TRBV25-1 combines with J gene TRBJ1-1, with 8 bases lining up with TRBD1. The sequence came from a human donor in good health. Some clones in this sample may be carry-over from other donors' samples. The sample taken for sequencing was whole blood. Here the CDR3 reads CASILQGGTEAFF. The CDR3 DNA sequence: TGTGCCAGCATCCTACAGGGGGGCACTGAAGCTTTCTTT.